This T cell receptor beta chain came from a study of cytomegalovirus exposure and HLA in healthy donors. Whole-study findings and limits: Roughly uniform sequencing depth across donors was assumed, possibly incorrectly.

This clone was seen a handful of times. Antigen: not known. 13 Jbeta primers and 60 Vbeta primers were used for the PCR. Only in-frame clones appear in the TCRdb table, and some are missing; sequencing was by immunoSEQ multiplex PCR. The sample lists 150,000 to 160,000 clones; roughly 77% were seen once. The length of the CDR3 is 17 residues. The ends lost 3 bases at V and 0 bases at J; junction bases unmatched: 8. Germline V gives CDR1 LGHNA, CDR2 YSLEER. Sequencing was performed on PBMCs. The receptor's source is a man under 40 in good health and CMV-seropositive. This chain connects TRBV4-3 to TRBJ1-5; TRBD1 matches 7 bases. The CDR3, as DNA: TGCGCCAGCAGCCAGGACCGGACAGGATATAGCAATCAGCCCCAGCATTTT. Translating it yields CASSQDRTGYSNQPQHF.